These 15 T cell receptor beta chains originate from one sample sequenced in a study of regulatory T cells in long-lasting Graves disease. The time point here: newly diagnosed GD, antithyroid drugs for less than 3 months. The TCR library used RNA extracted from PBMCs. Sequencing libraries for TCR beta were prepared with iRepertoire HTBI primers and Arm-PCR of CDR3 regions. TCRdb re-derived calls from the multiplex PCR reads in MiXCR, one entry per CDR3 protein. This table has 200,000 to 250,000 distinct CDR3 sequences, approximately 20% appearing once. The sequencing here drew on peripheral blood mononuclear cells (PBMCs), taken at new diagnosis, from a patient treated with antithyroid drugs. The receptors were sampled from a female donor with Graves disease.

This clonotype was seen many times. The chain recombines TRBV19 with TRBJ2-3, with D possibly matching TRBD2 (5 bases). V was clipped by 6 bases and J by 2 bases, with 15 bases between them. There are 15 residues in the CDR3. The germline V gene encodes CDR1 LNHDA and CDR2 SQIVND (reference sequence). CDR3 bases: TGTGCCAGTAGCAAGCTGAGGGCCGCCACAGATACGCAGTATTTT. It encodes CASSKLRAATDTQYF.

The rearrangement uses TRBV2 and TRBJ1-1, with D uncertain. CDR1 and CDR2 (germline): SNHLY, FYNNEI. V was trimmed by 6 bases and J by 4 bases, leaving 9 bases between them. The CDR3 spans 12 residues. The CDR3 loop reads CASRAFGTEAFF. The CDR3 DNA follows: TGTGCCAGCAGGGCTTTTGGCACTGAAGCTTTCTTT.

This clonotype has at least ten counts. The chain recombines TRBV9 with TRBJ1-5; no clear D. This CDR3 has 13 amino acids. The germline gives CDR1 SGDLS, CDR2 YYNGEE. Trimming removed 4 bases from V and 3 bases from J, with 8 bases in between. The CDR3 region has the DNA TGTGCCAGCAGCCTTGGACCCAATCAGCCCCAGCATTTT. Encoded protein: CASSLGPNQPQHF.

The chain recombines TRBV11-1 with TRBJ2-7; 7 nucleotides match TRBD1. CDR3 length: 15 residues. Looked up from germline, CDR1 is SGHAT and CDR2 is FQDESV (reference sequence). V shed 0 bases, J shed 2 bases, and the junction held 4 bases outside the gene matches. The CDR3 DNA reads TGTGCCAGCAGCTTAGCCACGGGACAGACCTACGAGCAGTACTTC. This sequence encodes CASSLATGQTYEQYF.

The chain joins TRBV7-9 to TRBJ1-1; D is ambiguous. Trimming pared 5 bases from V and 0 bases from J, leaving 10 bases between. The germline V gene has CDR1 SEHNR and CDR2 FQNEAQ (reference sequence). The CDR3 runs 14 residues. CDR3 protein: CASSVGGVNTEAFF. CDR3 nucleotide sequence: TGTGCCAGCAGCGTAGGCGGGGTGAACACTGAAGCTTTCTTT.

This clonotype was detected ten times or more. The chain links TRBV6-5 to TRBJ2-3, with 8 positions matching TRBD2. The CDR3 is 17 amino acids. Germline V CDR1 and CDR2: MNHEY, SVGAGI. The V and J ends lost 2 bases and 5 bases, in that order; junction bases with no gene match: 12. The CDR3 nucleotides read TGTGCCAGCAGTTACCCACGACGCGGGAGGAGGATAGATACGCAGTATTTT. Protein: CASSYPRRGRRIDTQYF.

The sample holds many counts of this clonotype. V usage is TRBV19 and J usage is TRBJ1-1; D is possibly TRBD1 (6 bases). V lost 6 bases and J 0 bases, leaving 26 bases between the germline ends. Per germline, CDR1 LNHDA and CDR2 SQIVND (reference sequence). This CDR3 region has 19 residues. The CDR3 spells CASSPQGGGSSSMNTEAFF. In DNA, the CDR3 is TGTGCCAGTAGCCCCCAAGGGGGGGGTTCTTCGAGTATGAACACTGAAGCTTTCTTT.

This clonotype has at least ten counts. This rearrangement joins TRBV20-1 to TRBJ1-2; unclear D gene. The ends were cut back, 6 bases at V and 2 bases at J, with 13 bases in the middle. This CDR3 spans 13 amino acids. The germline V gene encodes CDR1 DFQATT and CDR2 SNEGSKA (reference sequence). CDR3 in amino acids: CSAPVGLNYGYTF. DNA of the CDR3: TGCAGTGCGCCCGTCGGACTGAACTATGGCTACACCTTC.

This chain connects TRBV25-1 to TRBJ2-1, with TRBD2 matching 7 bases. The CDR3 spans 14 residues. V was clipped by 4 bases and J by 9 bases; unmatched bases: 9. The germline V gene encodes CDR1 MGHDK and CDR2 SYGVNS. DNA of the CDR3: TGTGCCAGCAGTGGTAGCGCGCCGGGGGGTGAGCAGTTCTTC. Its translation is CASSGSAPGGEQFF.

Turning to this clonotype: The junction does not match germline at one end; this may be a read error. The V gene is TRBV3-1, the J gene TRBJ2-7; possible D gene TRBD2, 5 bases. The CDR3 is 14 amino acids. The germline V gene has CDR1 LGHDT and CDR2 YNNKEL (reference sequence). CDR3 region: CPSSQEAGSYEQYF. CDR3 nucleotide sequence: TGTCCCAGCAGCCAAGAGGCGGGCTCCTACGAGCAGTACTTC.

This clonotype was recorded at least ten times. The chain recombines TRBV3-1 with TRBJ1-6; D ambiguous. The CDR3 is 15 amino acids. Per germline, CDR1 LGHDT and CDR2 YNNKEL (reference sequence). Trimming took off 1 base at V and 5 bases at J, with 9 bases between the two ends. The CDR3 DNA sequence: TGTGCCAGCAGCCAAGGAGTCGGGAATAATTCACCCCTCCACTTT. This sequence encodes CASSQGVGNNSPLHF. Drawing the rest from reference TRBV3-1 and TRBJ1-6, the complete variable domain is DTAVSQTPKYLVTQMGNDKSIKCEQNLGHDTMYWYKQDSKKFLKIMFSYNNKELIINETVPNRFSPKSPDKAHLNLHINSLELGDSAVYFCASSQGVGNNSPLHFGNGTRLTVT.

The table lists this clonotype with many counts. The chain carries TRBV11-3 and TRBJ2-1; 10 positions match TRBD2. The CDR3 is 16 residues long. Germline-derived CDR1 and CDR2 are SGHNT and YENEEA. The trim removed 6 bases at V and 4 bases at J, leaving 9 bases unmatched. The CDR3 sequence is CASSSSSGRRYNEQFF. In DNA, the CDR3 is TGTGCCAGCAGTTCCTCTAGCGGGAGAAGGTACAATGAGCAGTTCTTC.

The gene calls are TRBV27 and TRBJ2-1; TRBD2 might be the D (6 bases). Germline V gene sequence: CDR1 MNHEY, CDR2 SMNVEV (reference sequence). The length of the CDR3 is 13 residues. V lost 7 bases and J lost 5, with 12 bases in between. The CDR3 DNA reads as TGTGCCAGCACTTCGGGACTTAACAATGAGCAGTTCTTC. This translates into CASTSGLNNEQFF.

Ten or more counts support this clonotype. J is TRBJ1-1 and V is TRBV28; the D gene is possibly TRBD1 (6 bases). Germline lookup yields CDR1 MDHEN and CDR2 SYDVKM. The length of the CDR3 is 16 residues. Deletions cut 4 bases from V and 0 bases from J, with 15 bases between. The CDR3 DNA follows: TGTGCCAGCAGTTCGTCGGGACACCGCTTGAACACTGAAGCTTTCTTT. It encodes CASSSSGHRLNTEAFF.

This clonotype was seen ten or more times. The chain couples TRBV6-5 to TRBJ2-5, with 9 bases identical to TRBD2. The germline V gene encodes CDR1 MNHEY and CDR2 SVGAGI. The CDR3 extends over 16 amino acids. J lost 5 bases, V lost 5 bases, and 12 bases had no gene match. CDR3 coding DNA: TGTGCCAGCAGTAATTCGACTAGCGGTCCCAGTGAGACCCAGTACTTC. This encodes CASSNSTSGPSETQYF.